Below, 5 T cell receptor beta chains from the same sample are listed, as sequenced in a study of tumour-infiltrating T cells in Burkitt lymphoma. The repertoire was sequenced with immunoSEQ multiplex PCR; TCRdb's copy has only in-frame clones and lacks some. The repertoire holds around 2,200 clones, with roughly 14% as singletons. The source material was tumor tissue. These TCRs come from a human donor with Burkitt lymphoma.

This rearrangement joins TRBV5-8 to TRBJ1-4, with D perhaps TRBD1 (5 bases). This CDR3 contains 15 residues. Germline CDR1 and CDR2: SGHTS and YDEGEE. V was clipped by 0 bases and J by 8 bases, with 14 bases between them. The CDR3 nucleotides read TGTGCCAGCAGCTTGGGCCTACTCCAGGGCGAAAAACTGTTTTTT. Translating it yields CASSLGLLQGEKLFF.

CDR3 amino acids: CASSPGDTQYF. In DNA, the CDR3 is TGTGCCAGCTCACCAGGGGATACGCAGTATTTT. This sequence joins TRBV18 and TRBJ2-3; no clear D gene. Per the germline V gene, CDR1 is KGHSH and CDR2 is LQKENI. The CDR3 contains 11 residues. The V gene lost 2 bases and the J gene lost 6 bases, with 3 bases spanning the gap.

This clone was seen a few times. V gene TRBV5-6 combines with J gene TRBJ2-5, with no clear D. This CDR3 is built from 11 residues. The germline gives CDR1 SGHDT, CDR2 YYEEEE. V lost 1 base and J 5 bases, leaving 3 bases between the germline ends. The CDR3 nucleotides are TGTGCCAGCAGCTTGTATGAGACCCAGTACTTC. Encoded protein: CASSLYETQYF.

This clone was seen more than once but under ten times. This sequence joins TRBV5-1 and TRBJ1-1; the D gene is possibly TRBD1 (6 bases). Trimming left V 0 bases short and J 6 bases short, with 18 bases between. CDR1 is SGHRS and CDR2 is YFSETQ in the germline V gene. The CDR3 sequence is 16 residues long. This CDR3 is CASSLVGTGSVAEAFF. In DNA form, the CDR3 reads TGCGCCAGCAGCTTGGTAGGAACAGGGAGTGTCGCTGAAGCTTTCTTT.

This clone is large in the sample. The chain recombines TRBV27 with TRBJ1-1, with 10 positions matching TRBD1. There are 15 residues in the CDR3. The V and J ends lost 6 bases and 6 bases, in that order; junction bases with no gene match: 10. Germline CDR1 MNHEY, CDR2 SMNVEV (reference sequence). CDR3 amino acids: CASSNPGTGVSEAFF. The CDR3 DNA reads as TGTGCCAGCAGCAATCCCGGGACAGGGGTCTCTGAAGCTTTCTTT.